The 20 T cell receptor beta chains below all came from one sample that was sequenced in a study of blood T cells in healthy people across ages. The authors ran a second PCR of about 7 to 11 cycles using a sample-barcoded 5' primer and a J-beta primer mix. MiXCR was run by TCRdb on the 5' RACE reads, yielding one entry per CDR3 protein. The top ten clones hold 20% to 25% of a sample with about 730,000 distinct CDR3 sequences, roughly 41% of them seen once. The sample consisted of blood. The receptors were gathered from an older woman in good health.

This clonotype has a handful of counts. V and J are TRBV21-1 and TRBJ2-7. TRBV21-1 is annotated as a pseudogene. The CDR3 extends over 16 amino acids. In DNA form, the CDR3 reads TGTGCCAGCAGCAAAGTCGTTCGCGGCCGAGAGTACGAGCAGTACTTC. Protein sequence: CASSKVVRGREYEQYF.

On this clonotype: A much larger clone lies one base from this, so it may be a read error. This chain connects TRBV13 to TRBJ2-5, with a weak D call TRBD2 (6 bases). The CDR3 sequence is 13 residues long. V shed 3 bases and J shed 11 bases, with 16 bases lying between them. Germline CDR1 reads PRHDT; CDR2 reads FYEKMQ (reference sequence). The CDR3 nucleotides read TGTGCCAGCAGCTTCGCTAGCGACGATGAGCAGTACTTC. This sequence encodes CASSFASDDEQYF. The complete variable domain, with remaining parts taken from reference TRBV13 and TRBJ2-5, reads AAGVIQSPRHLIKEKRETATLKCYPIPRHDTVYWYQQGPGQDPQFLISFYEKMQSDKGSIPDRFSAQQFSDYHSELNMSSLELGDSALYFCASSFASDDEQYFGPGTRLLVL.

This clonotype has only a few counts. The chain uses TRBV29-1 and TRBJ2-2; 8 bases are a match to TRBD1. V lost 5 bases, J lost 4 bases, and 6 bases stayed unmatched. There are 14 residues in the CDR3. CDR1 is SQVTM and CDR2 is ANQGSEA in the germline V gene. CDR3 loop: CSVLGQVSTGELFF. For the CDR3, the DNA is TGCAGCGTTTTGGGACAGGTTTCCACCGGGGAGCTGTTTTTT.

Here the CDR3 reads CATSRGPAGNEQFF. The CDR3 DNA reads TGTGCCACCAGCAGAGGCCCTGCCGGCAATGAGCAGTTCTTC. The chain employs TRBV15 and TRBJ2-1; D not certain. The germline V and J ends were trimmed by 1 base and 6 bases, with 10 bases remaining between them. The CDR3 has 14 amino acids. The germline CDR1 and CDR2 sequences are LNHNV and YYDKDF (reference sequence).

This clonotype was seen at least ten times. The chain uses TRBV10-3 and TRBJ2-7, with a tentative D call TRBD2 (6 bases). This CDR3 comprises 16 residues. V lost 6 bases to trimming and J lost 4 bases, with 22 bases between them. Germline V gene lookup returns CDR1 ENHRY and CDR2 SYGVKD. The CDR3 nucleotides are TGTGCCATCAGCGGAGGCGGGGCGAGGAGGGATTACGAGCAGTACTTC. Its protein is CAISGGGARRDYEQYF.

V gene TRBV24-1 combines with J gene TRBJ2-7, with 10 bases matching TRBD2. Germline V gene sequence: CDR1 KGHDR, CDR2 SFDVKD. Losses at the gene ends were 9 bases for V and 4 bases for J; bases not matched to a gene: 11. CDR3 size: 15 residues. The CDR3 protein is CATRLGLASGYEQYF. CDR3 coding DNA: TGTGCCACCCGACTGGGACTAGCGAGCGGTTACGAGCAGTACTTC.

The chain couples TRBV7-3 to TRBJ1-1, with 8 bases that match TRBD1. The CDR3 runs to 13 residues. After removal of 4 bases from V and 9 bases from J, the junction contained 7 bases not matched to a gene. The germline V gene has CDR1 SGHTA and CDR2 FQGTGA. CDR3 in DNA: TGTGCCAGCAGCTCTAGCAGGGGGCGGAAAGCTTTCTTT. Translation: CASSSSRGRKAFF.

In its sample, this clonotype was seen a few times. A much bigger clone sits one base away, suggesting this may be a read error. V and J are TRBV25-1 and TRBJ1-6; 9 bases match TRBD1. Germline-derived CDR1 and CDR2 are MGHDK and SYGVNS. J was trimmed by 9 bases and V by 4 bases; bases with no gene match: 4. The CDR3 has 14 amino acids. The CDR3 DNA reads as TGTGCCAGCAGTGGGGACAGGGAGGGTTCACCCCTCCACTTT. It specifies CASSGDREGSPLHF.

The rearrangement uses TRBV5-1 and TRBJ1-1; D uncertain. V lost 3 bases to trimming and J lost 2 bases, with 8 bases between them. Germline V gene data show CDR1 as SGHRS and CDR2 as YFSETQ. The CDR3 consists of 13 residues. The CDR3 DNA sequence: TGCGCCAGCAGCTCGGCAGATAACACTGAAGCTTTCTTT. Translated, it gives CASSSADNTEAFF.

On this clonotype itself: Relative to the germline gene, one junction end is altered; a read error may explain this. The rearrangement joins TRBV27 to TRBJ2-1; the D gene is possibly TRBD2 (5 bases). CDR3 length: 15 residues. Germline values: CDR1 MNHEY, CDR2 SMNVEV (reference sequence). The CDR3 here is CAGSSRTDSYNEQFF. The CDR3 coding sequence is TGTGCCGGCAGTTCTCGGACTGACTCCTACAATGAGCAGTTCTTC.

This clonotype was detected many times. The gene calls are TRBV6-2 or TRBV6-3 and TRBJ2-1; possible D gene TRBD1, 6 bases. Germline values: CDR1 MNHEY, CDR2 SVGEGT. V lost 0 bases, J lost 4 bases, and 19 bases lay in between. The CDR3 has 18 amino acids. For the CDR3, the DNA is TGTGCCAGCAGTTACTCACCGACAGGTAGATTACAGTACAATGAGCAGTTCTTC. This sequence encodes CASSYSPTGRLQYNEQFF.

The chain is built from TRBV4-2 and TRBJ1-1, with TRBD1 matching 8 bases. V was clipped by 4 bases and J by 5 bases; unmatched bases: 15. The V gene's germline CDR1 is LGHNA and CDR2 YNFKEQ. CDR3 length equals 17 residues. CDR3 residues: CASSPRTVGQGRTEAFF. Here the CDR3 DNA reads TGTGCCAGCAGCCCCAGGACCGTAGGACAGGGTCGAACTGAAGCTTTCTTT.

V and J are TRBV11-2 and TRBJ2-6; TRBD2 is a possible D gene (7 bases). This CDR3 has 17 residues. Trimming removed 2 bases at V and 2 bases at J, with 13 bases between. Germline CDR1 reads SGHAT; CDR2 reads FQNNGV. The CDR3 DNA sequence: TGTGCCAGCAGCTTATCCAGGGGAGGGCCTGGGGCCAACGTCCTGACTTTC. This gives the protein CASSLSRGGPGANVLTF.

This clonotype turned up a few times. The chain carries TRBV18 and TRBJ1-1, with TRBD1 matching 7 bases. V lost 2 bases, J lost 1 base, and 10 bases stayed unmatched. The CDR3 sequence is 17 residues long. Germline lookup yields CDR1 KGHSH and CDR2 LQKENI. The CDR3 coding sequence is TGTGCCAGCTCACCATACAGAGGGCAGGGGGAGAACACTGAAGCTTTCTTT. Translation: CASSPYRGQGENTEAFF.

V usage is TRBV6-2 or TRBV6-3 and J usage is TRBJ2-6; D remains ambiguous. Per the germline V gene, CDR1 is MNHEY and CDR2 is SVGEGT. This CDR3 has 17 residues. V was cut by 8 bases and J by 0 bases, with 17 bases left in between. The CDR3 coding sequence is TGTGCCAGCGGTTTTTTACGTCGGCTCTCTGGGGCCAACGTCCTGACTTTC. It translates to CASGFLRRLSGANVLTF.

The V call is TRBV29-1, the J call TRBJ2-1; no reliable D call. Germline loops: CDR1 SQVTM, CDR2 ANQGSEA. The V end was cut by 4 bases, the J end by 6 bases, with 7 bases between. The CDR3 is made up of 11 amino acids. The CDR3 sequence is CSVAGFNEQFF. The CDR3 coding sequence is TGCAGCGTTGCTGGGTTCAATGAGCAGTTCTTC.

Turning to this clonotype: This may be a read error: a much more frequent sequence differs by one nucleotide. The rearrangement links TRBV7-9 to TRBJ2-6; D remains unclear. The V gene lost 3 bases and the J gene lost 0 bases, with 6 bases spanning the gap. Germline V gene data show CDR1 as SEHNR and CDR2 as FQNEAQ (reference sequence). CDR3 length: 15 amino acids. The CDR3 sequence: CASSFANSGANVLTF. The CDR3 nucleotides read TGTGCCAGCAGCTTCGCCAACTCTGGGGCCAACGTCCTGACTTTC.

This clonotype was detected many times. The chain combines TRBV7-2 with TRBJ2-5, with unresolved D. Per germline, CDR1 SGHTA and CDR2 FQGNSA. The V end lost 6 bases, the J end lost 5 bases, and 7 bases lay between the germline ends. The CDR3 extends over 11 amino acids. The CDR3 sequence is CASSSGETQYF. The CDR3 DNA sequence: TGTGCCAGCAGTTCCGGGGAGACCCAGTACTTC.

This clonotype was observed a handful of times. The V and J genes are TRBV28 and TRBJ2-5; a weak D match, TRBD1 (6 bases). V was pared by 6 bases and J by 1 base, with 12 bases between. The CDR3 length is 14 residues. Germline CDR1 is MDHEN and CDR2 is SYDVKM. The CDR3: CASSMTGPQETQYF. In DNA form, the CDR3 reads TGTGCCAGCAGCATGACAGGCCCCCAAGAGACCCAGTACTTC.

The chain has TRBV14 and TRBJ2-7, with a tentative D call TRBD1 (5 bases). The ends were cut back, 0 bases at V and 3 bases at J, with 18 bases in the middle. CDR1 is SGHDN, CDR2 FVKESK, per germline. CDR3 size: 17 residues. CDR3 residues: CASSQELGEVSRYEQYF. For the CDR3, the DNA is TGTGCCAGCAGCCAAGAGTTAGGGGAAGTGAGTCGCTACGAGCAGTACTTC.